The T cell receptor (beta chain) under discussion was sequenced for a study of blood T cells in healthy people across ages. About the research overall: Through template switching, about one barcoded beta molecule was captured per two T cells, as measured in model experiments. Points from the study as a whole: Observed TCR beta diversity per million T cells went down as age went up. This fall followed a roughly linear course with age. No one knew whether donors had CMV, which possibly confounded expanded clonotype changes.

Then a second PCR, running about 6 to 11 cycles, was carried out with a sample-barcoded 5' primer and a J-beta primer mix. TCRdb re-called the 5' RACE reads with MiXCR, one entry per CDR3 protein. The sample carries 1.5 million to 2 million distinct CDR3 sequences, about two fifths recorded once. Germline V gene lookup returns CDR1 ENHRY and CDR2 SYGVKD. The V and J ends lost 7 bases and 3 bases, in that order; junction bases with no gene match: 5. The length of the CDR3 is 14 residues. There were at least 5 micrograms of total RNA extracted from every sample. About this clonotype itself: Its cognate antigen is unknown.

The receptor was derived from a human donor in good health. The sequenced material came from blood. The J gene is TRBJ2-2, the V gene TRBV10-3; TRBD2 matches at 7 bases. Here the CDR3 DNA reads TGTGCCATCACGGGAGGATCGGACACCGGGGAGCTGTTTTTT. As protein: CAITGGSDTGELFF.